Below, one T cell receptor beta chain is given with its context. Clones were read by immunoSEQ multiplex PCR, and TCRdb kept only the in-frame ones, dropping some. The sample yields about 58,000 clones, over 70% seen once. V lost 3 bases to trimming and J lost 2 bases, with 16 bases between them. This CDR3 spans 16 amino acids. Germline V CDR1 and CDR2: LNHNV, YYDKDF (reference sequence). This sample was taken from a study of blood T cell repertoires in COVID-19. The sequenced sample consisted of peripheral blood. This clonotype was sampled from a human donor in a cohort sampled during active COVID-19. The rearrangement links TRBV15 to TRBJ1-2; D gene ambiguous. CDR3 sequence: CATSSLIQYPNYGYTF. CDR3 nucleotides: TGTGCCACCAGCAGCCTTATCCAGTACCCAAACTATGGCTACACCTTC.